Included here is one T cell receptor (beta chain) sequence, with context. The antigen remains undetermined. The CDR3 sequence is 16 residues long. Germline V gives CDR1 SNHLY, CDR2 FYNNEI. J was trimmed by 7 bases and V by 7 bases; bases with no gene match: 15. The data derive from a study of cytomegalovirus exposure and HLA in healthy donors. Study-wide points: As was reported, the classifier diagnosed cytomegalovirus status with high specificity and sensitivity. The study designated some 180 TCR beta chains cytomegalovirus-associated.

The table came from immunoSEQ multiplex PCR; TCRdb's copy has only in-frame clones and leaves some out. The sample has approximately 100,000 clones; roughly nine tenths are singletons. The validation cohort, a group of around 120 subjects, included the donors and was separate from the roughly 700-subject first cohort. The source of this sequence is a woman aged 18-30 years in good health and CMV-seropositive. The chain links TRBV2 to TRBJ2-2, with 7 bases identical to TRBD2. Sequenced sample: PBMCs. The CDR3 bases are TGTGCCAGCACCCCTATATCCGGGGGGACCGGCGGGGAGCTGTTTTTT. Translating gives CASTPISGGTGGELFF.